This entry is about one T cell receptor beta chain. Its antigen is unknown. Per germline, CDR1 GTSNPN and CDR2 SVGIG (reference sequence). The ends lost 2 bases at V and 4 bases at J; junction bases unmatched: 4. CDR3 length: 13 amino acids. This entry is derived from a study of T cell responses to AZD1222 COVID-19 vaccine. Looking at the study overall: Second doses were pooled across both intervals (about 4 or about 12 weeks). Study observations and caveats: Spike was spanned by vaccine-associated CD4 TCRs, which were dominant at 160-218 and 743-854. Variant regions that are unmutated are reportedly the target of nearly half of spike-specific TCRs. The sample set comprised mostly white British donors with more females, and clonal diversity was possibly underestimated.

The method was immunoSEQ multiplex PCR; TCRdb's version includes in-frame clones alone and lacks a portion of them. Of 92,000 or so clones listed, roughly nine tenths are singletons. The sample in question was peripheral blood, obtained on day 0 of AZD1222 vaccination. The TCR sequence derives from an adult in good health. This rearrangement joins TRBV30 to TRBJ1-2; 7 bases are shared with TRBD1. The CDR3 nucleotides read TGTGCCTGGAGTCGGGACAGACCCTATGGCTACACCTTC. Protein: CAWSRDRPYGYTF.